This T cell receptor beta chain was sequenced for a study of CXCR3-negative and CXCR3-positive naive CD8 T cells. Points from the study as a whole: TRB CDR3 hydrophobicity was greater in CXCR3-positive naive cells than in CXCR3-negative naive cells.

This CDR3 is built from 16 residues. Germline V gene sequence: CDR1 MNHEY, CDR2 SVGEGT. For this clonotype: As yet, its antigen is unknown.

Preparation of TRB cDNA libraries relied on 5' RACE carrying UMI labels. From its re-call of the 5' RACE reads, TCRdb lists each CDR3 protein once, without DNA. Here the sample table reports under 85,000 distinct CDR3 sequences. The sequence was obtained from a human donor in good health. Some clones in this sample may be carry-over from other donors' samples. The chain joins TRBV6-2 or TRBV6-3 to TRBJ2-2; TCRdb's D gene call, TRBD1, goes unchecked for lack of DNA. Material for sequencing was naive CXCR3+ CD8+ T cells from blood. Subset of the sample: CD45RO-CCR7+CD27+CD95- naive CD8+ T cells expressing CXCR3 (TNR3+). The CDR3 protein is CASREGTLTNTGELFF.